Listed below are T cell receptor beta chains from one sample, sequenced in a study of Graves' ophthalmopathy and Graves' hyperthyroidism. TCRdb processed the multiplex PCR reads anew with MiXCR; each CDR3 protein has one entry. The table includes around 400,000 distinct CDR3 sequences, about 18% detected once. Sequencing was performed on peripheral blood. The receptors here all came from a young woman with Graves' ophthalmopathy. Both conserved end residues are part of each CDR3. A D gene is named only where the DNA matches it firmly. Only part of the rows carry a size: once, few, many, or a class if the clone is expanded.

TRBJ2-7 | many | TRBV6-5 | TRBD1 | CASSYPDRAYEQYF | TGTGCCAGCAGTTACCCGGACAGGGCTTACGAGCAGTACTTC
TRBJ2-7 | many | TRBV19 | . | CASSIGFQTPYAEQYF | TGCGCCAGTAGTATAGGGTTCCAGACACCCTACGCCGAGCAGTACTTC
TRBJ1-6 | . | TRBV2 | . | CASSERTADSGSPLHF | TGTGCCAGCAGTGAAAGGACCGCCGACAGCGGTTCACCCCTCCACTTT
TRBJ2-3 | many | TRBV11-3 | . | CASSLGPSGRAYTQYF | TGTGCCAGCAGCTTAGGACCGTCAGGGAGAGCGTATACGCAGTATTTT
TRBJ1-1 | many | TRBV12-3/TRBV12-4 | . | CASTSLGGGQDTEAFF | TGTGCCAGCACCTCTCTGGGGGGTGGGCAGGACACTGAAGCTTTCTTT
TRBJ1-1 | many | TRBV4-2 | TRBD1 | CASSQGAVGTGVGAFF | TGTGCCAGCAGCCAAGGGGCGGTCGGGACAGGGGTAGGAGCTTTCTTT
TRBJ1-5 | many | TRBV6-1 | . | CASTPHRLYSNQPQHF | TGTGCCAGCACCCCCCACAGGCTTTATAGCAATCAGCCCCAGCATTTT
TRBJ2-5 | many | TRBV5-1 | TRBD2 | CASSLTSGEEETQYF | TGCGCCAGCAGCCTGACTAGCGGAGAGGAAGAGACCCAGTACTTC
TRBJ2-1 | many | TRBV11-2 | TRBD2 | CASSFAAGGPSNEQFF | TGTGCCAGCAGCTTTGCGGCGGGAGGGCCTAGCAATGAGCAGTTCTTC
TRBJ1-6 | few | TRBV5-1 | . | CASSLVGSDSPLHF | TGCGCCAGCAGCTTGGTCGGCAGTGATTCACCCCTCCACTTT
TRBJ2-7 | many | TRBV4-1 | . | CASSQDAGSPRAYEQYF | TGCGCCAGCAGCCAAGACGCAGGATCCCCCCGAGCCTACGAGCAGTACTTC
TRBJ2-1 | . | TRBV5-1 | . | CASSLGLASFDEQFF | TGCGCCAGCAGCTTGGGGCTAGCAAGTTTCGATGAGCAGTTCTTC
TRBJ1-2 | many | TRBV12-3/TRBV12-4 | TRBD1 | CASNSRRQGLRNYGYTF | TGTGCCAGCAATTCGCGCCGACAGGGACTAAGGAACTATGGCTACACCTTC
TRBJ1-1 | many | TRBV7-8 | TRBD1 | CAGSLWARGIVNTEAFF | TGTGCCGGCAGCTTATGGGCCAGGGGGATCGTGAACACTGAAGCTTTCTTT
TRBJ1-1 | many | TRBV7-8 | TRBD1 | CASSLSQGAGVRTEAFF | TGTGCCAGCAGCCTATCACAGGGGGCGGGGGTGAGGACTGAAGCTTTCTTT
TRBJ1-2 | many | TRBV10-3 | . | CAILMAAFYGYTF | TGTGCCATCCTGATGGCGGCCTTCTATGGCTACACCTTC
TRBJ2-5 | many | TRBV5-1 | TRBD1 | CASSLLGLDREETQYF | TGCGCCAGCAGCTTGCTAGGATTGGACAGGGAAGAGACCCAGTACTTC
TRBJ2-4 | . | TRBV6-1 | TRBD2 | CASSKTSGSKHIQYF | TGTGCCAGCAGTAAGACTAGCGGGAGTAAGCACATTCAGTACTTC
TRBJ1-1 | many | TRBV9 | . | CASSPLGGRNTEAFF | TGTGCCAGCAGCCCCCTCGGGGGAAGGAACACTGAAGCTTTCTTT
TRBJ2-2 | many | TRBV5-4 | . | CASSLDQNRANTGELFF | TGTGCCAGCAGCTTGGATCAAAACAGGGCTAACACCGGGGAGCTGTTTTTT
TRBJ2-7 | . | TRBV28 | TRBD1 | CASIRTGGFSYEQYF | TGTGCCAGCATCCGGACAGGGGGGTTCTCCTACGAGCAGTACTTC
TRBJ1-2 | many | TRBV6-5 | TRBD1 | CASSYYGQGDYGYTF | TGTGCCAGCAGTTATTATGGACAGGGGGACTATGGCTACACCTTC
TRBJ2-7 | many | TRBV6-2/TRBV6-3 | TRBD2 | CASSYLAGGQKSGEQYF | TGTGCCAGCAGTTACCTAGCGGGGGGCCAAAAATCCGGGGAGCAGTACTTC
TRBJ1-5 | . | TRBV2 | . | CASSESGGAPLGRINQPQHF | TGTGCCAGCAGTGAAAGTGGGGGGGCGCCCCTAGGGAGGATCAATCAGCCCCAGCATTTT
TRBJ1-5 | . | TRBV6-1 | TRBD1 | CASSTGQDQPQHF | TGTGCCAGCAGTACAGGACAGGATCAGCCCCAGCATTTT
TRBJ2-7 | many | TRBV12-3/TRBV12-4 | . | CASSPLGGSYEQYF | TGTGCCAGCAGCCCGCTAGGGGGTTCCTACGAGCAGTACTTC
TRBJ2-1 | many | TRBV12-3/TRBV12-4 | . | CASSLGDGSYNEQFF | TGTGCCAGCAGTTTAGGGGACGGATCCTACAATGAGCAGTTCTTC
TRBJ2-5 | many | TRBV18 | . | CASSRTGASQETQYF | TGTGCCAGCTCACGGACCGGGGCCTCCCAAGAGACCCAGTACTTC
TRBJ1-1 | . | TRBV6-1 | . | CASSGRDTTRNTEAFF | TGTGCCAGCAGTGGCCGGGATACCACCAGGAACACTGAAGCTTTCTTT
TRBJ2-7 | . | TRBV11-2 | TRBD2 | CASSAGTSGRRYEQYF | TGTGCCAGCAGCGCCGGGACTAGCGGGAGAAGGTACGAGCAGTACTTC
TRBJ1-5 | many | TRBV18 | . | CASSPPGSGNQPQHF | TGTGCCAGCTCACCACCGGGAAGCGGCAATCAGCCCCAGCATTTT
TRBJ1-6 | many | TRBV6-5 | . | CASSHQRANSPLHF | TGTGCCAGCAGTCACCAGCGAGCTAATTCACCCCTCCACTTT
TRBJ1-5 | many | TRBV4-1 | TRBD1 | CASSQVLVGRTGRVNQPQHF | TGCGCCAGCAGCCAAGTCCTAGTCGGGAGGACAGGGAGGGTAAATCAGCCCCAGCATTTT
TRBJ1-3 | many | TRBV6-5 | . | CASSRGSGNTIYF | TGTGCCAGCAGCCGAGGCTCTGGAAACACCATATATTTT
TRBJ1-5 | . | TRBV9 | . | CASSPGRRADQPQHF | TGTGCCAGCAGCCCTGGGAGGAGGGCGGATCAGCCCCAGCATTTT
TRBJ2-5 | many | TRBV12-3/TRBV12-4 | . | CASSFGLPTETQYF | TGTGCCAGCAGTTTTGGGCTTCCTACGGAGACCCAGTACTTC
TRBJ2-1 | few | TRBV18 | TRBD2 | CASSPDPGLEGDKQFF | TGTGCCAGCTCACCGGATCCGGGACTAGAGGGGGACAAGCAGTTCTTC
TRBJ2-4 | many | TRBV20-1 | . | CSARDNPGLAKNIQYF | TGCAGTGCTAGAGATAACCCAGGTTTAGCCAAAAACATTCAGTACTTC
TRBJ1-6 | many | TRBV4-2 | . | CASSQDRRYYNSPLHF | TGTGCCAGCAGCCAAGATCGACGGTACTATAATTCACCCCTCCACTTT
TRBJ2-2 | many | TRBV3-1 | . | CASSQDQGRGINTGELFF | TGTGCCAGCAGCCAAGATCAAGGGAGGGGGATCAACACCGGGGAGCTGTTTTTT
TRBJ2-7 | once | TRBV6-1 | . | CASRRDGSYEQYF | TGTGCCAGCAGACGTGACGGCTCCTACGAGCAGTACTTC
TRBJ1-5 | many | TRBV5-6 | . | CASSPSPRNQPQHF | TGTGCCAGCAGCCCTTCGCCACGAAATCAGCCCCAGCATTTT
TRBJ1-5 | many | TRBV7-2 | . | CASSLVKDQPQHF | TGTGCCAGCAGCTTAGTGAAAGATCAGCCCCAGCATTTT
TRBJ2-7 | . | TRBV20-1 | TRBD2 | CSARDRGLAGVFSYEQYF | TGCAGTGCTAGAGATCGGGGACTAGCGGGAGTTTTTTCCTACGAGCAGTACTTC
TRBJ1-5 | many | TRBV2 | . | CASRGGRARGNQPQHF | TGTGCCAGCCGGGGAGGCAGGGCGCGGGGCAATCAGCCCCAGCATTTT
TRBJ2-2 | many | TRBV2 | . | CASSLETNTGELFF | TGTGCCAGCAGTCTAGAGACGAACACCGGGGAGCTGTTTTTT
TRBJ2-5 | . | TRBV4-3 | . | CASSHYGLLPQETQYF | TGCGCCAGCAGCCACTACGGACTGCTGCCCCAAGAGACCCAGTACTTC
TRBJ2-2 | many | TRBV18 | . | CASSLMRDSNTGELFF | TGTGCCAGCTCCCTAATGCGAGATTCGAACACCGGGGAGCTGTTTTTT
TRBJ1-2 | many | TRBV7-2 | . | CASSLFLPNDANNYGYTF | TGTGCCAGCAGCTTATTTTTGCCCAATGACGCAAATAACTATGGCTACACCTTC
TRBJ1-2 | . | TRBV29-1 | TRBD1 | CSSGTGDGYTF | TGCAGCTCCGGGACAGGGGATGGCTACACCTTC
TRBJ2-5 | many | TRBV2 | . | CASKDAATQYF | TGTGCCAGCAAGGACGCAGCCACCCAGTACTTC
TRBJ2-7 | many | TRBV15 | . | CATSRDKQYEQYF | TGTGCCACCAGCAGAGATAAGCAGTACGAGCAGTACTTC
TRBJ2-5 | many | TRBV7-9 | TRBD1 | CASSPGTGEGETQYF | TGTGCCAGCAGTCCCGGGACAGGGGAAGGAGAGACCCAGTACTTC
TRBJ1-5 | many | TRBV6-2/TRBV6-3 | . | CASSWPPRVHNQPQHF | TGTGCCAGCAGTTGGCCCCCTAGAGTCCACAATCAGCCCCAGCATTTT
TRBJ2-7 | many | TRBV30 | . | CACGGAPYEQYF | TGTGCCTGCGGTGGGGCCCCCTACGAGCAGTACTTC
TRBJ1-1 | many | TRBV9 | . | CASSVATANTEAFF | TGTGCCAGCAGCGTAGCTACAGCGAACACTGAAGCTTTCTTT
TRBJ2-7 | many | TRBV30 | TRBD1 | CAWSVTGGYEQYF | TGTGCCTGGAGTGTTACAGGGGGCTACGAGCAGTACTTC
TRBJ2-7 | . | TRBV5-1 | TRBD1 | CASSTTGTASYEQYF | TGCGCCAGCAGCACTACCGGGACAGCGTCCTACGAGCAGTACTTC
TRBJ2-2 | many | TRBV4-3 | TRBD1 | CASSQGGGAPNTGELFF | TGCGCCAGCAGCCAAGGAGGGGGCGCCCCGAACACCGGGGAGCTGTTTTTT
TRBJ1-2 | many | TRBV4-2 | TRBD1 | CASSLNPTGDGYTF | TGTGCCAGCAGCCTCAACCCGACAGGGGATGGCTACACCTTC